This note documents a single TCR beta chain sequence. Only in-frame clones appear in the TCRdb table, and some are missing; sequencing was by immunoSEQ multiplex PCR. The sample includes about 300,000 clones, around nine tenths of them seen just once. The data were taken from a study of blood T cell repertoires in COVID-19. Study background: PBMCs, B-cell-depleted T cells, or T cells provided the cDNA or gDNA that made up the material.

CDR1 is LGHDT and CDR2 is YNNKEL in the germline V gene (reference sequence). V lost 4 bases to trimming and J lost 4 bases; unmatched junction nucleotides: 8. The CDR3 sequence is 16 residues long. The Seattle site enrolled patients during active infection and followed them longitudinally. The receptor was isolated from a young woman with COVID-19, enrolled during active disease. This chain links TRBV3-1 (or the pseudogene TRBV3-2) with TRBJ1-3, with 9 bases fitting TRBD1. Material for sequencing was peripheral blood. The CDR3 coding sequence is TGTGCCAGCAGCCTTCTCGGACAGGGGATAGGAAACACCATATATTTT. This translates into CASSLLGQGIGNTIYF.